Listed below are T cell receptor beta chains from one sample, sequenced in a study of spatial heterogeneity in lung cancer. TCRdb processed the 5' RACE reads anew with MiXCR; each CDR3 protein has one entry. Of 3,900 or so distinct CDR3 sequences in the sample, about 4% were seen once. The starting material was lung tumor tissue, obtained at surgery. These receptors were obtained from a male donor with early-stage non-small cell lung cancer. Both conserved end residues are part of each CDR3. The D gene is left open where the match is weak. Clone size, where shown, is once, few, many, or a class for clones that have expanded.

clone_size	j_call	v_call	d_call	cdr3_nt	cdr3_aa
many	TRBJ2-1	TRBV10-1	TRBD2	TGCGCCAGCAGTGAGACCTTCGGGGGGTCCTACAATGAGCAGTTCTTC	CASSETFGGSYNEQFF
few	TRBJ1-1	TRBV7-9	TRBD1	TGTGCCAGCAGCTCGGGACAGACGAACACTGAAGCTTTCTTT	CASSSGQTNTEAFF
medium-sized	TRBJ1-1	TRBV7-9	NA	TGTGCCAGCAGGACACACAGCGCGTCCAATGAAGCTTTCTTT	CASRTHSASNEAFF
medium-sized	TRBJ1-6	TRBV7-2	TRBD1	TGTGCCAGCAGCTTCGGACAGGGAGAGACCCTCCACTTT	CASSFGQGETLHF
many	TRBJ1-2	TRBV11-2	NA	TGTGCCAGCAGTATTAGAGGGACGGATGGCTACACCTTC	CASSIRGTDGYTF
many	TRBJ1-2	TRBV10-3	NA	TGTGCCATCAGTTGGGATCCCTATGGCTACACCTTC	CAISWDPYGYTF
many	TRBJ2-3	TRBV5-6	NA	TGTGCCAGCACCCGGGGGGCAGGCACAGATACGCAGTATTTT	CASTRGAGTDTQYF
medium-sized	TRBJ2-1	TRBV6-2/TRBV6-3	TRBD1	TGTGCCAGCAGTTACACCCTGGGACAGGCTTCGGACAATGAGCAGTTCTTC	CASSYTLGQASDNEQFF
medium-sized	TRBJ2-5	TRBV28	TRBD2	TGTGCCAGCAGTTTATCGAGGACTAGCGGGGTTCAAGAGACCCAGTACTTC	CASSLSRTSGVQETQYF
many	TRBJ1-5	TRBV7-9	NA	TGTGCCAGCAGCACGGGACTAAAAGAGCCCCAGCATTTT	CASSTGLKEPQHF
medium-sized	TRBJ2-3	TRBV12-3/TRBV12-4	TRBD2	TGTGCCAGCAGTATATCAGCGGGAGGGTTGGATACGCAGTATTTT	CASSISAGGLDTQYF
NA	TRBJ1-5	TRBV6-2/TRBV6-3	NA	TGTGCCAGCAGTTATCGCCAGGGAGGTCAGCCCCAGCATTTT	CASSYRQGGQPQHF
many	TRBJ1-2	TRBV4-1	NA	TGCGCCAGCAGCCAAGATCTGACAGCCCAGACCCTCTATGGCTACACCTTC	CASSQDLTAQTLYGYTF
medium-sized	TRBJ1-4	TRBV30	NA	TGTGCCTGGAGTGCCGGCTATGGGGAAAAACTGTTTTTT	CAWSAGYGEKLFF
many	TRBJ1-2	TRBV30	NA	TGTGCCTGGAGTGTCGGGGGTGAACTGGGCTACACCTTC	CAWSVGGELGYTF
medium-sized	TRBJ1-5	TRBV6-1	TRBD1	TGTGCCAGCAGAGGTCTCCGGGGACAGTCCCGTAGCAATCAGCCCCAGCATTTT	CASRGLRGQSRSNQPQHF
many	TRBJ1-1	TRBV5-1	NA	TGCGCCAGCAGTGGGGGTATGGACACTGAAGCTTTCTTT	CASSGGMDTEAFF
many	TRBJ1-2	TRBV10-3	NA	TGTGCCATCAGTGGGGATCCCTATGGCTACACCTTC	CAISGDPYGYTF
many	TRBJ2-1	TRBV4-2	TRBD2	TGTGCCAGCAGCCAGGGGGCGGGGGGGCCGCTTAATGAGCAGTTCTTC	CASSQGAGGPLNEQFF
medium-sized	TRBJ1-6	TRBV5-6	NA	TGTGCCAGCAGCTTTGGCTTGGGGACACAGAATTCACCCCTCCACTTT	CASSFGLGTQNSPLHF
medium-sized	TRBJ2-1	TRBV10-3	TRBD2	TGTGCCATCAGTAGCGGGGGTGAGAATGAAGAGCAGTTCTTC	CAISSGGENEEQFF
many	TRBJ1-2	TRBV12-3/TRBV12-4	NA	TGTGCCAGCAGCCCGTCTCTGGGGAACCTCCCGGGCTACACCTTC	CASSPSLGNLPGYTF
many	TRBJ2-3	TRBV29-1	NA	TGCAGCGTTGAACGCGGTACAGATACGCAGTATTTT	CSVERGTDTQYF
few	TRBJ2-1	TRBV5-1	TRBD2	TGCGCCAGCAGCGGAACAAGACTAGCCGATGAGCAGTTCTTC	CASSGTRLADEQFF
many	TRBJ1-1	TRBV20-1	NA	TGCAGTGCTAGAGATAGTCAAGGGCACACTGAAGCTTTCTTT	CSARDSQGHTEAFF
many	TRBJ2-7	TRBV28	NA	TGTGCCAGCAGCCCGGGATTGCAGGGGCCAACCTACGAGCAGTACTTC	CASSPGLQGPTYEQYF
few	TRBJ2-3	TRBV5-8	NA	TGTGCCAGCAGCTTGGGACCCGGGGATACGCAGTATTTT	CASSLGPGDTQYF
many	TRBJ2-5	TRBV2	NA	TGTGCCAGCAGTCACGGGGGAGAGACCCAGTACTTC	CASSHGGETQYF
NA	TRBJ2-5	TRBV7-2	TRBD2	TGTGCCAGCAGCCACGGGACTAGCGGGCCCCCTGGGGAGACCCAGTACTTC	CASSHGTSGPPGETQYF
medium-sized	TRBJ2-2	TRBV9	NA	TGTGCCAGCAGTCGGGGTCGCACCGGGGAGCTGTTTTTT	CASSRGRTGELFF
many	TRBJ2-4	TRBV10-2	NA	TGCGCCAGCAGCGCGGACTGGGGAAACATTCAGTACTTC	CASSADWGNIQYF
many	TRBJ1-4	TRBV28	TRBD1	TGTGCCAGCAGCCTCGGACAGGGAGTACGGGAAAAACTGTTTTTT	CASSLGQGVREKLFF
NA	TRBJ1-1	TRBV27	NA	TGTGCCAGCAGTTTAGACAGTCGAATGGAGATCACTGAAGCTTTCTTT	CASSLDSRMEITEAFF
NA	TRBJ2-1	TRBV24-1	NA	TGTGCCACCAGTGATTTGTCAGGATCCTACAATGAGCAGTTCTTC	CATSDLSGSYNEQFF
once	TRBJ2-7	TRBV4-1	NA	TGCGCCAGCAGCCCCCGGTTTAACTCCTACGAGCAGTACTTC	CASSPRFNSYEQYF
medium-sized	TRBJ2-3	TRBV11-2	NA	TGTGCCAGCAGCCCAATGGGGGCTAGCACAGATACGCAGTATTTT	CASSPMGASTDTQYF
many	TRBJ2-2	TRBV12-3/TRBV12-4	NA	TGTGCCAGCAGTCCGACCCGACAGCTCACCGGGGAGCTGTTTTTT	CASSPTRQLTGELFF
medium-sized	TRBJ2-4	TRBV29-1	NA	TGCAGCGTTGCGGACCTAGCCAAAAACATTCAGTACTTC	CSVADLAKNIQYF
many	TRBJ1-2	TRBV28	NA	TGTGCCAGCCATACTTCGACAGGAGATGGCTACACCTTC	CASHTSTGDGYTF
many	TRBJ1-1	TRBV7-9	NA	TGTGCCAGCAGCTCCCGGGTTGAAGCTTTCTTT	CASSSRVEAFF
medium-sized	TRBJ1-2	TRBV7-9	NA	TGTGCCAGCAGCTTTTCAGGCAGGGATGACTATGGCTACACCTTC	CASSFSGRDDYGYTF
many	TRBJ1-4	TRBV9	TRBD1	TGTGCCAGCAGCGTACGACAGGGAGCGGATGAAAAACTGTTTTTT	CASSVRQGADEKLFF
large	TRBJ2-5	TRBV24-1	TRBD2	TGTGCCACCAGTGATTTGAGCGGGGTGGAGGAGACCCAGTACTTC	CATSDLSGVEETQYF
few	TRBJ2-4	TRBV6-2/TRBV6-3	NA	TGTGCCAGCTCCTACGAGGTAGCCAAAAACATTCAGTACTTC	CASSYEVAKNIQYF
many	TRBJ2-4	TRBV7-2	NA	TGTGCCAGCAGATTGAGTCTAGCCAAAAACATTCAGTACTTC	CASRLSLAKNIQYF
medium-sized	TRBJ1-1	TRBV29-1	NA	TGCAGCGTGGAGGGACTCCCCCAGGCTTTCTTT	CSVEGLPQAFF
many	TRBJ2-7	TRBV9	NA	TGTGCCAGCAGCCCCCGGGACCTCTACGAGCAGTACTTC	CASSPRDLYEQYF
NA	TRBJ2-3	TRBV12-3/TRBV12-4	TRBD1	TGTGCCAGCAGTTTGGACAGGATCACAGATACGCAGTATTTT	CASSLDRITDTQYF
many	TRBJ1-6	TRBV19	NA	TGTGCCAGTAGTATAGTTCGGAATAATTCACCCCTCCACTTT	CASSIVRNNSPLHF
medium-sized	TRBJ1-2	TRBV19	TRBD1	TGTGCCAGTAAAAACCGGGACAGGGCGGGCTACACCTTC	CASKNRDRAGYTF
many	TRBJ2-2	TRBV6-1	TRBD1	TGTGCCAGCAGTGAACGACCGGACAGGGCTACCGGGGAGCTGTTTTTT	CASSERPDRATGELFF
NA	TRBJ2-1	TRBV28	TRBD2	TGTGCCAGCAGTCCTCAGGCGGGAGGGTACAATGAGCAGTTCTTC	CASSPQAGGYNEQFF